These T cell receptor beta chains were read from a single sample in a study of radiotherapy plus CTLA-4 blockade in lung cancer. Sequencing was performed with immunoSEQ multiplex PCR; in TCRdb, only in-frame clones are kept and a portion is missing. The table lists 130,000 or so clones, about nine tenths of them singletons. Specimen: peripheral blood, collected from a patient treated with radiotherapy plus ipilimumab. The receptors derive from a human donor with non-small cell lung cancer that progressed on radiotherapy plus ipilimumab. Both conserved end residues are part of each CDR3. Each record gives: J gene, D gene, V gene, clone size, CDR3 protein, CDR3 DNA. D genes are given only for firm matches. Not every row has a clone size; where given, it reads once, few, many or a size class.

>TRBJ2-7|TRBD1|TRBV11-1|once
CASSGQGASSYEQYF
TGTGCCAGCAGCGGGCAGGGGGCCAGCTCCTACGAGCAGTACTTC
>TRBJ2-7|TRBD2|TRBV18|-
CASSPSTSGTYEQYF
TGTGCCAGCTCACCCTCGACTAGCGGTACCTACGAGCAGTACTTC
>TRBJ2-1|TRBD2|TRBV5-1|-
CASSSRTSGIEIYNEQFF
TGCGCCAGCAGCTCAAGGACTAGCGGGATCGAGATATACAATGAGCAGTTCTTC
>TRBJ1-3|-|TRBV30|-
CACQGLRGNTIYF
TGTGCCTGCCAAGGCTTGCGGGGAAACACCATATATTTT
>TRBJ2-1|-|TRBV6-5|-
CASSPGTPRNEQFF
TGTGCCAGCAGTCCCGGGACCCCCCGCAATGAGCAGTTCTTC
>TRBJ2-1|-|TRBV9|-
CASSGEIAYNEQFF
TGTGCCAGCAGCGGGGAGATCGCCTACAATGAGCAGTTCTTC
>TRBJ2-3|-|TRBV19|-
CASSILPDTQYF
TGTGCCAGTAGTATCCTTCCAGATACGCAGTATTTT
>TRBJ2-1|-|TRBV9|-
CASSAHGGSSYNEQFF
TGTGCCAGCAGCGCCCACGGCGGTAGCTCCTACAATGAGCAGTTCTTC
>TRBJ1-4|-|TRBV30|-
CAWSSGGKLFF
TGTGCCTGGAGTTCGGGGGGAAAACTGTTTTTT
>TRBJ2-3|TRBD2|TRBV13|-
CASSLGTSGTDTQYF
TGTGCCAGCAGCCTCGGGACTAGCGGAACAGATACGCAGTATTTT
>TRBJ2-1|-|TRBV5-1|-
CASSPASRTHEQFF
TGCGCCAGCAGCCCGGCCTCTCGGACACATGAGCAGTTCTTC
>TRBJ1-3|-|TRBV19|few
CASQDSSGNTIYF
TGTGCCAGCCAGGACAGCTCTGGAAACACCATATATTTT
>TRBJ1-2|-|TRBV27|-
CASRPHQGYGYTF
TGTGCCAGCAGACCCCACCAGGGCTATGGCTACACCTTC
>TRBJ1-5|-|TRBV5-6|-
CASSSRVGWQPQHF
TGTGCCAGCAGCTCACGCGTGGGCTGGCAGCCCCAGCATTTT
>TRBJ1-3|-|TRBV11-2|few
CASSLDRDGNTIYF
TGTGCCAGCAGCTTAGATAGGGATGGAAACACCATATATTTT
>TRBJ2-7|-|TRBV6-1|-
CASSVGTHRDEQYF
TGTGCCAGCAGTGTGGGGACTCATCGGGACGAGCAGTACTTC
>TRBJ1-1|-|TRBV7-2|-
CASSRWATMNTEAFF
TGTGCCAGCAGCCGGTGGGCCACGATGAACACTGAAGCTTTCTTT
>TRBJ1-2|-|TRBV5-5|-
CASSLDIDPGGYTF
TGTGCCAGCAGCTTAGATATTGATCCGGGGGGCTACACCTTC
>TRBJ1-2|TRBD1|TRBV27|-
CASGPGQGAYGYTF
TGTGCCAGCGGGCCGGGACAGGGTGCCTATGGCTACACCTTC
>TRBJ2-7|-|TRBV6-1|-
CASSEAVEQYF
TGTGCCAGCAGTGAAGCTGTCGAGCAGTACTTC
>TRBJ1-5|-|TRBV6-1|-
CASTLRDLGNQPQHF
TGTGCCAGCACCCTCAGGGACCTTGGCAATCAGCCCCAGCATTTT
>TRBJ1-2|-|TRBV19|-
CASSIEGDFIYGYTF
TGTGCCAGTAGTATTGAGGGGGACTTTATCTATGGCTACACCTTC
>TRBJ1-1|-|TRBV19|few
CASSPWGPTAEAFF
TGTGCCAGTAGCCCCTGGGGCCCTACTGCTGAAGCTTTCTTT
>TRBJ1-3|-|TRBV2|-
CASRISGNTIYF
TGTGCCAGCAGAATCTCTGGAAACACCATATATTTT
>TRBJ1-1|TRBD1|TRBV18|-
CASSPTTGVNTEAFF
TGTGCCAGCTCACCAACGACAGGGGTTAACACTGAAGCTTTCTTT
>TRBJ1-2|-|TRBV23-1|-
CASSPCLFNYGYTF
TGCGCCAGCAGCCCCTGTTTATTCAACTATGGCTACACCTTC
>TRBJ2-1|TRBD2|TRBV9|-
CASSVGAGVLNNEQFF
TGTGCCAGCAGCGTAGGTGCGGGAGTCCTTAATAATGAGCAGTTCTTC
>TRBJ2-1|TRBD2|TRBV6-5|-
CAVTAGAPREQFF
TGTGCCGTGACAGCGGGAGCCCCTCGAGAGCAGTTCTTC
>TRBJ2-7|TRBD1|TRBV19|-
CASSIAGGGNYEQYF
TGTGCCAGTAGTATAGCAGGGGGCGGGAACTACGAGCAGTACTTC
>TRBJ2-1|TRBD1|TRBV11-1|once
CASSPRDRVPLLGDEQFF
TGTGCCAGCAGCCCGAGAGACAGGGTGCCTCTCCTAGGCGATGAGCAGTTCTTC
>TRBJ2-1|-|TRBV25-1|-
CASSGLTVQFF
TGTGCCAGCAGTGGACTGACAGTGCAATTCTTC
>TRBJ2-1|-|TRBV11-3|-
CASSFLTGWRRVYNEQFF
TGTGCCAGCAGCTTCTTAACGGGGTGGAGGCGGGTCTACAATGAGCAGTTCTTC
>TRBJ2-2|TRBD2|TRBV6-5|-
CASTRLAGYTGELFF
TGTGCCAGCACCCGACTAGCGGGTTACACCGGGGAGCTGTTTTTT
>TRBJ1-4|TRBD1|TRBV6-5|few
CASSLSGTGDEKLFF
TGTGCCAGCAGCCTCTCCGGGACAGGGGATGAAAAACTGTTTTTT
>TRBJ2-7|-|TRBV28|-
CASRPGGTYEQYF
TGTGCCAGCAGGCCCGGGGGTACCTACGAGCAGTACTTC
>TRBJ2-7|TRBD2|TRBV9|-
CASSVGSGNMYEQYF
TGTGCCAGCAGCGTAGGCAGCGGGAACATGTACGAGCAGTACTTC
>TRBJ2-7|-|TRBV29-1|-
CSVVVGEAEQYF
TGCAGCGTTGTGGTGGGGGAAGCCGAGCAGTACTTC